The clone carrying this TCR beta chain has a count of ten or more. This entry is derived from a study of T cells in Graves' hyperthyroidism and ophthalmopathy. The CDR3 length is 16 residues. CDR1 SGHRS and CDR2 YFSETQ come from the germline V gene. Losses at the gene ends were 4 bases for V and 4 bases for J; bases not matched to a gene: 4. Using RNA transcripts as the source, TCR beta CDR3 regions were amplified. Initially, a first-round RT-PCR of the TCR CDR3 employed the HTBI primer set. TCRdb analysed the multiplex PCR reads with MiXCR anew, one entry per CDR3 protein. The sample yields 300,000 to 400,000 distinct CDR3 sequences, approximately 14% seen once. The diagnoses drew upon clinical symptoms, serum thyroxine and TRAb, thyroid ultrasound and orbital computed tomography.

The gene calls are TRBV5-1 and TRBJ2-5, with 16 positions matching TRBD2. Sequenced: blood. The TCR sequence derives from a woman in her sixties or seventies with Graves' hyperthyroidism. The CDR3 sequence is CASSPGTSGRGETQYF. The DNA for the CDR3 is TGCGCCAGCAGCCCTGGGACTAGCGGGAGGGGAGAGACCCAGTACTTC.